These 24 T cell receptor beta chains were sequenced from one sample in a study of brain T cells in children with intractable seizures. Time point specified: blood from clinic visit 5 months post-surgery; TSC patient then seizure free. The data were produced by immunoSEQ multiplex PCR, yet TCRdb's version contains in-frame clones alone and is incomplete. The sample lists about 340,000 clones, over 90% occurring once. The material sequenced was peripheral blood, taken 4 to 5 months after surgery. These receptors came from a boy younger than two with tuberous sclerosis and intractable seizures.

Only one count was recorded for this clone. V gene TRBV6-4 combines with J gene TRBJ2-1; D not resolved. Looked up from germline, CDR1 is MRHNA and CDR2 is SNTAGT. Trimming left V 4 bases short and J 0 bases short, with 10 bases between. The CDR3 length is 15 residues. Here the CDR3 DNA reads TGTGCCAGCAGTGTTGACATGAGCTCCTACAATGAGCAGTTCTTC. Protein: CASSVDMSSYNEQFF.

The chain carries TRBV7-9 and TRBJ2-1; 10 positions agree with TRBD2. The CDR3 length is 17 residues. The germline V gene encodes CDR1 SEHNR and CDR2 FQNEAQ (reference sequence). Losses at the gene ends were 2 bases for V and 2 bases for J; bases not matched to a gene: 6. The CDR3 is CASSLRSGGSAYNEQFF. CDR3 nucleotide sequence: TGTGCCAGCAGCTTACGTAGCGGGGGGAGCGCCTACAATGAGCAGTTCTTC.

The J gene is TRBJ1-1, the V gene TRBV7-6, with a weak D call TRBD1 (6 bases). The germline gives CDR1 SGHVS, CDR2 FNYEAQ. V shed 3 bases and J shed 5 bases, with 16 bases lying between them. This CDR3 has 15 amino acids. The CDR3 region is CASSLGGERGTEAFF. In DNA form, the CDR3 reads TGTGCCAGCAGCTTGGGGGGCGAAAGGGGGACTGAAGCTTTCTTT.

J is TRBJ1-2 and V is TRBV28; D possibly corresponds to TRBD1 (6 bases). The CDR3 totals 13 residues. The ends were cut back, 4 bases at V and 5 bases at J, with 11 bases in the middle. CDR1 MDHEN and CDR2 SYDVKM come from the germline V gene. CDR3 protein: CASSSDRPYGYTF. The CDR3 coding sequence is TGTGCCAGCAGTTCAGACAGGCCTTATGGCTACACCTTC.

The J gene is TRBJ1-1, the V gene TRBV7-9; maybe TRBD1 (5 bases). V was shortened by 5 bases and J by 4 bases, with 20 bases between the two germline ends. Germline CDR1 SEHNR, CDR2 FQNEAQ (reference sequence). CDR3 length: 16 residues. The CDR3 is CASSLLAGGSLTEAFF. DNA of the CDR3: TGTGCCAGCAGCCTACTCGCCGGGGGGTCCCTCACTGAAGCTTTCTTT. Full variable domain (remainder filled in from reference TRBV7-9 and TRBJ1-1): DTGVSQNPRHKITKRGQNVTFRCDPISEHNRLYWYRQTLGQGPEFLTYFQNEAQLEKSRLLSDRFSAERPKGSFSTLEIQRTEQGDSAMYLCASSLLAGGSLTEAFFGQGTRLTVV.

This chain uses TRBV21-1 with TRBJ1-5; the D call of TRBD1 is as the table states it, not checked on the DNA. TRBV21-1 is noted as a pseudogene. The CDR3 runs 19 residues. The chain's CDR3 is CASRRARDRALRGNQPQHF. As DNA, the CDR3 is TGTGCCAGCAGACGCGCCCGGGACAGGGCCCTACGGGGCAATCAGCCCCAGCATTTT.

J is TRBJ1-1 and V is TRBV14; D call uncertain. CDR3 length equals 14 residues. Deletions cut 5 bases from V and 4 bases from J, with 14 bases between. Per the germline V gene, CDR1 is SGHDN and CDR2 is FVKESK. CDR3 sequence: CASSYPPGGTEAFF. CDR3 in DNA: TGTGCCAGCAGCTACCCGCCCGGAGGCACTGAAGCTTTCTTT. The whole variable domain, remainder taken from reference TRBV14 and TRBJ1-1, is EAGVTQFPSHSVIEKGQTVTLRCDPISGHDNLYWYRRVMGKEIKFLLHFVKESKQDESGMPNNRFLAERTGGTYSTLKVQPAELEDSGVYFCASSYPPGGTEAFFGQGTRLTVV.

Note on this clone: Being one base from a much bigger clone, this may be a read error. The chain links TRBV7-9 to TRBJ2-7; D is undetermined. The CDR3 runs to 11 residues. Germline V gene lookup returns CDR1 SEHNR and CDR2 FQNEAQ (reference sequence). V was pared by 5 bases and J by 2 bases, with 4 bases between. The CDR3 DNA is TGTGCCAGCAGCCAAGCCTACGAGCAGTACTTC. This codes for CASSQAYEQYF.

A single count supports this clone. CDR3: CATSDYGWREARDTQYF. The CDR3, as DNA: TGTGCCACCAGTGATTACGGGTGGCGGGAGGCTAGGGATACGCAGTATTTT. The J gene is TRBJ2-3, the V gene TRBV24-1, with 8 nucleotides matching TRBD2. The junction had 12 bases not matched to a gene; V was cut back by 2 bases and J by 6 bases. The CDR3 is 17 residues long. Germline loops: CDR1 KGHDR, CDR2 SFDVKD.

This chain links TRBV6-1 with TRBJ2-7, with TRBD2 matching 7 bases. The CDR3 totals 14 residues. V trimming: 2 bases; J trimming: 2 bases; junction bases outside the gene matches: 3. Germline V gene sequence: CDR1 MNHNS, CDR2 SASEGT. The CDR3 sequence: CASSEFGTTYEQYF. The DNA for the CDR3 is TGTGCCAGCAGTGAATTCGGGACTACCTACGAGCAGTACTTC.

This chain joins TRBV5-5 and TRBJ2-7; TRBD2 matches 11 bases. The V gene end was trimmed by 4 bases and the J gene end by 3 bases; junction bases not matched to a gene: 9. The germline V gene has CDR1 SGHKS and CDR2 YYEKEE (reference sequence). The CDR3 consists of 16 residues. This CDR3 reads CASSLGGSGRVYEQYF. CDR3 coding DNA: TGTGCCAGCAGCCTGGGGGGTAGCGGGAGGGTCTACGAGCAGTACTTC.

The V gene is TRBV9, the J gene TRBJ2-3; 12 positions match TRBD1. The CDR3 totals 14 residues. Unmatched junction bases numbered 2, after V lost 3 bases and J lost 6 bases. Germline V gene lookup returns CDR1 SGDLS and CDR2 YYNGEE. The CDR3 sequence is CASSAGQGADTQYF. The CDR3 bases are TGTGCCAGCAGCGCGGGACAGGGGGCGGATACGCAGTATTTT.

The V and J genes are TRBV4-2 and TRBJ2-7; 8 nucleotides align to TRBD2. The CDR3 extends over 17 amino acids. V was clipped by 2 bases and J by 2 bases; unmatched bases: 11. Germline V gives CDR1 LGHNA, CDR2 YNFKEQ. The CDR3 DNA sequence: TGTGCCAGCAGCCAAAGGACAGCGGGGGCTACTACCTACGAGCAGTACTTC. This codes for CASSQRTAGATTYEQYF.

The rearrangement links TRBV5-4 to TRBJ2-2; 7 bases agree with TRBD1. The CDR3 covers 14 residues. J lost 6 bases, V lost 4 bases, and 6 bases had no gene match. Germline V gives CDR1 SGHNT, CDR2 YYREEE (reference sequence). The CDR3 nucleotides read TGTGCCAGCAGCGGGACAGCCGTGGCCGGGGAGCTGTTTTTT. It codes for CASSGTAVAGELFF.

The gene calls are TRBV2 and TRBJ2-7; 8 positions match TRBD2. The CDR3 has 19 amino acids. Trimming cost V 6 bases and J 0 bases; bases outside gene matches: 19. Germline CDR1 reads SNHLY; CDR2 reads FYNNEI. The CDR3 is CASRDPGGPTMSSSYEQYF. DNA for the CDR3: TGTGCCAGCAGGGACCCGGGGGGGCCCACAATGTCTAGCTCCTACGAGCAGTACTTC.

V usage is TRBV21-1 and J usage is TRBJ1-3. TRBV21-1 is recorded as a pseudogene. The CDR3 totals 15 residues. Written as DNA, the CDR3 is TGTGCCAGCAGCCCACGGGGGGCCGCCGGAAACACCATATATTTT. Protein: CASSPRGAAGNTIYF.

The chain recombines TRBV27 with TRBJ1-1, with 9 bases aligning to TRBD1. Trimming took 6 bases from V and 4 from J; bases not matched to a gene: 9. This CDR3 is 15 amino acids long. Per germline, CDR1 MNHEY and CDR2 SMNVEV (reference sequence). CDR3 in DNA: TGTGCCAGCAGGGGAGGGACAGGGTTTGGCACTGAAGCTTTCTTT. Translated, it gives CASRGGTGFGTEAFF.

This chain uses TRBV6-4 with TRBJ1-3; possibly TRBD1 for D (6 bases). The CDR3 has 17 amino acids. Germline V CDR1 and CDR2: MRHNA, SNTAGT. V was clipped by 2 bases and J by 3 bases, with 17 bases between them. The CDR3 DNA reads TGTGCCAGCAGTGACCTACGCTGGGGGGCTCTTGGAAACACCATATATTTT. Translation: CASSDLRWGALGNTIYF.

V gene TRBV18 combines with J gene TRBJ1-6; 9 bases are shared with TRBD1. The germline V gene has CDR1 KGHSH and CDR2 LQKENI. The ends lost 3 bases at V and 10 bases at J; junction bases unmatched: 7. The CDR3 loop spans 15 amino acids. CDR3 DNA: TGTGCCAGCTCACCCTCGGGACAGGGCGTCTCACCCCTCCACTTT. As protein: CASSPSGQGVSPLHF.

The chain couples TRBV2 to TRBJ2-1; a possible D gene is TRBD1 (6 bases). CDR3 length: 15 amino acids. V was shortened by 0 bases and J by 7 bases, with 13 bases between the two germline ends. Germline-derived CDR1 and CDR2 are SNHLY and FYNNEI. The CDR3 DNA reads TGTGCCAGCAGTGAAGCTATGGGGACACGGAATGAGCAGTTCTTC. Residues: CASSEAMGTRNEQFF.

The chain recombines TRBV12-5 with TRBJ2-7; TRBD2 might be the D (5 bases). V was clipped by 1 base and J by 1 base, with 5 bases between them. The V gene's germline CDR1 is LGHNT and CDR2 FRNRAP. The CDR3 extends over 13 amino acids. The CDR3 loop is CASGLGRSYEQYF. The DNA for the CDR3 is TGTGCTAGTGGTTTGGGGAGGTCCTACGAGCAGTACTTC.

The V and J genes are TRBV6-5 and TRBJ1-1; D not certain. The CDR3 is 12 amino acids. Germline CDR1 is MNHEY and CDR2 is SVGAGI. V lost 6 bases and J 0 bases, leaving 5 bases between the germline ends. CDR3 sequence reads: CASRGMNTEAFF. The CDR3, as DNA: TGTGCCAGCAGGGGAATGAACACTGAAGCTTTCTTT.

This clone has more than one count but fewer than ten. The chain carries TRBV5-6 and TRBJ1-2; maybe TRBD1 (5 bases). Germline V gene sequence: CDR1 SGHDT, CDR2 YYEEEE. This CDR3 is 16 amino acids long. V gave up 2 bases and J gave up 0 bases, with 14 bases separating them. The CDR3 region has the DNA TGTGCCAGCAGCTTAATGTGGGACCAGGCTAACTATGGCTACACCTTC. It encodes CASSLMWDQANYGYTF.

This chain joins TRBV30 and TRBJ1-3, with unresolved D. CDR1 and CDR2 (germline): GTSNPN, SVGIG (reference sequence). The ends were cut back, 2 bases at V and 0 bases at J, with 11 bases in the middle. This CDR3 has 15 amino acids. The CDR3 spells CAWSSDRSSGNTIYF. CDR3 sequence (DNA): TGTGCCTGGAGTTCGGACCGCAGCTCTGGAAACACCATATATTTT.